This T cell receptor beta chain was documented in a study of T-cell reconstitution after alpha-beta-depleted transplantation in children. General study results and limits: Several hundred graft clones that had expanded were reportedly the source of alpha-beta T cells about two months after transplant. Most T-cell counts and diversity one year after the transplant came from T cells that were newly produced. Diversity of TCRbeta at day 60 was high in some patients, arising from surviving recipient T cells and thymic progenitors.

At least ten counts were recorded for this clonotype. Antigen specificity is unknown. Unique molecular identifiers were incorporated into the prepared TCRbeta library. MiXCR, run by TCRdb on the PCR reads, gives a single entry per CDR3 protein. This table holds 280,000 or so distinct CDR3 sequences, under 14% found once. Source: peripheral blood, taken 180 days after TCRalphabeta/CD19-depleted stem cell transplant. The sequence derives from a male patient between 2 and 10 years old who had a stem cell transplant for chronic granulomatous disease, so the T cells may come from the graft donor.

The CDR3 DNA follows: TGTGCCATCAGCTCCAATGAGCAGTTCTTC. This gives the protein CAISSNEQFF. V is TRBV10-3 and J is TRBJ2-1, with D uncertain. The V and J ends lost 6 bases and 6 bases respectively, with 3 bases between them. Germline V gene lookup returns CDR1 ENHRY and CDR2 SYGVKD. The CDR3 spans 10 residues.